The present T cell receptor beta chain was sequenced within a study of OX40 agonist ivuxolimab in advanced cancers. Study-wide context: Ivuxolimab was an agonistic, fully human IgG2 monoclonal antibody directed against OX40 (CD134), a costimulatory receptor. The point of sequencing TCRbeta in the periphery was to test whether ivuxolimab changed TCR sequence diversity and drove clonal T-cell expansion. Three dose-escalation patients achieved partial responses, one with hepatocellular carcinoma and two with cutaneous melanoma. The dose-escalation cohort was about 83% male with a mean age of approximately 59 years, ranging from roughly 20 to 80. Patients were allowed to have had prior anti-PD-1, anti-PD-L1 or anti-CTLA-4 therapy, and 30% to 50% of the dose-escalation patients had previously received checkpoint inhibitors. Intravenous ivuxolimab was administered to patients every 2 weeks at six dose levels: 0.01, 0.1, 0.3, 1.5, 3 and 10 mg/kg. Among the roughly 50 dose-escalation patients, around 19 had hepatocellular carcinoma, roughly 15 melanoma, 9 renal cell carcinoma and 9 head and neck cancer. The paper covers the monotherapy dose-escalation part of the phase I ivuxolimab trial, which included N = 52 patients. Results and caveats for the whole study, not just this receptor: On average, CD8+ T cells showed more expanded clones than CD4+ T cells after ivuxolimab. At doses from 0.1 to 3.0 mg/kg, clonal expansion was seen in both CD4+ and CD8+ blood T cells between baseline and week 6. Low levels of normalized T-cell clonal expansion were also shown by some nonresponding patients. In partial responders in the 0.1-3.0 mg/kg groups, normalized peripheral clonal expansion was found to be among the lowest, especially among CD8+ T cells. The antigen specificity of the clonally expanded peripheral T cells was not determined.

The trial excluded patients who had a history of autoimmune disease or were on systemic immunosuppression. Peripheral blood for TCR sequencing was drawn from every dose cohort at baseline, at cycle 4 day 1 and at cycle 7 day 1. Samples were obtained from an open-label, multicenter, first-in-human phase I dose-escalation trial of ivuxolimab. Adults with locally advanced or metastatic melanoma, renal cell, hepatocellular, or head and neck squamous cell carcinoma were enrolled in the trial. Before TCR sequencing, CD4+ T cells and CD8+ T cells were sorted from peripheral blood as separate populations. Details on this clone: Its antigen specificity is not known. No much larger clone exists at a distance of one base, and base qualities are not known.

For sequencing of the TCRbeta CDR3 region, genomic DNA was extracted from the sorted cells. TCRbeta CDR3 regions were sequenced using the immunoSEQ Assay. Imported from immuneACCESS, the table was reduced by TCRdb to in-frame sequences with V and J called. These copies leave out some clones; in studies compared against another copy, an unresolved V gene accounts for under half, and the cause of the remainder is not known. Here the sample has some 60,000 clones; around 83% occur a single time. The top ten clones comprise 3.9% of the sample. Reading the germline V gene gives CDR1 SGHVS and CDR2 FQNEAQ. V is reduced by 1 base and J by 2 bases, leaving a spacing of 9 bases between them. The cysteine opens and the phenylalanine closes a CDR3 of 15 amino acids. The read is trimmed to its CDR3 DNA, 45 bases read in frame from base 1.

This material consisted of CD4+ or CD8+ T cells sorted from blood, taken in a trial of the OX40 agonist ivuxolimab. Recombination linked TRBV7-8 to TRBJ1-5; the D gene is not confidently resolved. This clonotype was obtained from an adult with an advanced solid tumor such as melanoma, head and neck, liver or kidney cancer. CDR3 sequence: CASSLVDGGNQPQHF. The DNA reads TGTGCCAGCAGCTTAGTTGACGGGGGCAATCAGCCCCAGCATTTT.